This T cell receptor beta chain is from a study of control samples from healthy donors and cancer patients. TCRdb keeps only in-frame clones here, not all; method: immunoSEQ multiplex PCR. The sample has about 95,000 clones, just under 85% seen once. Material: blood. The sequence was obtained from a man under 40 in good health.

The CDR3 DNA reads TGCGCCAGTCTGGGGACAGGGCCAGCGAAGGATGAAAAACTGTTTTTT. Amino acid sequence: CASLGTGPAKDEKLFF. The chain joins TRBV10-1 to TRBJ1-4; 9 bases fit TRBD1. CDR1 and CDR2 (germline): WNHNN, SYGVQD (reference sequence). This CDR3 region has 16 residues. The V gene end was trimmed by 9 bases and the J gene end by 6 bases; junction bases not matched to a gene: 14.